The rows below give T cell receptor beta chains drawn from one sample of a study of blood T cell repertoires in COVID-19. Clones were sequenced by immunoSEQ multiplex PCR, and TCRdb holds only the in-frame ones, with some missing. This sample has around 320,000 clones; roughly 90% occur once, and the top ten carry roughly 2.9%. The source material was PBMCs or T cells enriched from blood (not recorded which). The source of these receptors is a woman aged 45 to 65 who had been exposed to COVID-19. Both conserved end residues are part of each CDR3. Fields, in order: J gene, V gene, CDR3 protein.

j_gene: TRBJ1-1; v_gene: TRBV20-1; CDR3aa: CSASDQLNTEAFF
j_gene: TRBJ1-5; v_gene: TRBV4-1; CDR3aa: CASSQDFRPGNQPQHF
j_gene: TRBJ1-2; v_gene: TRBV28; CDR3aa: CASSRSDWNYGYTF
j_gene: TRBJ2-7; v_gene: TRBV3-1/TRBV3-2; CDR3aa: CASSHGQKLGVDEQYF
j_gene: TRBJ1-2; v_gene: TRBV4-1; CDR3aa: CASSPYYGYTF
j_gene: TRBJ1-4; v_gene: TRBV21-1; CDR3aa: CASSKALGVGTNEKLFF
j_gene: TRBJ2-1; v_gene: TRBV29-1; CDR3aa: CSSQFGGDSYNEQFF
j_gene: TRBJ2-7; v_gene: TRBV6-4; CDR3aa: CASSVEGQGSYEQYF
j_gene: TRBJ2-5; v_gene: TRBV9; CDR3aa: CASSSRQGRNIGETQYF
j_gene: TRBJ2-4; v_gene: TRBV5-1; CDR3aa: CASSLARDRARRDIQYF
j_gene: TRBJ2-1; v_gene: TRBV28; CDR3aa: CASSSNPLNEQFF
j_gene: TRBJ2-2; v_gene: TRBV19; CDR3aa: CASSRHSGTNTGELFF
j_gene: TRBJ2-2; v_gene: TRBV9; CDR3aa: CASSVEGVNTGELFF
j_gene: TRBJ2-7; v_gene: TRBV4-1; CDR3aa: CASSQGVTDDEQYF
j_gene: TRBJ1-2; v_gene: TRBV23-1; CDR3aa: CASRSGQTGPDYGYTF
j_gene: TRBJ1-4; v_gene: TRBV10-3; CDR3aa: CATRRDRGEKLFF
j_gene: TRBJ1-1; v_gene: TRBV28; CDR3aa: CASSLALQVEAFF
j_gene: TRBJ2-2; v_gene: TRBV11-2; CDR3aa: CASSLSGGAAGELFF
j_gene: TRBJ2-1; v_gene: TRBV27; CDR3aa: CASSFHQYNEQFF
j_gene: TRBJ2-1; v_gene: TRBV28; CDR3aa: CASSRRGGTGGNEQFF
j_gene: TRBJ2-7; v_gene: TRBV10-3; CDR3aa: CAISDTGLSYEQYF
j_gene: TRBJ1-4; v_gene: TRBV9; CDR3aa: CASSVADGEIGEKLFF
j_gene: TRBJ2-2; v_gene: TRBV28; CDR3aa: CASTRRSVGTGELFF
j_gene: TRBJ1-5; v_gene: TRBV25-1; CDR3aa: CASSGTGTGSNQPQHF
j_gene: TRBJ1-1; v_gene: TRBV7-8; CDR3aa: CASSPRARGHTEAFF
j_gene: TRBJ1-3; v_gene: TRBV5-4; CDR3aa: CASSLVGQTGNTIYF
j_gene: TRBJ2-1; v_gene: TRBV7-9; CDR3aa: CASSFLQGAREQFF
j_gene: TRBJ2-1; v_gene: TRBV7-7; CDR3aa: CASSLGLAGAPPYNEQFF
j_gene: TRBJ2-7; v_gene: TRBV28; CDR3aa: CASSTGRGYEQYF
j_gene: TRBJ2-3; v_gene: TRBV4-2; CDR3aa: CASSHVLRGQRFTDTQYF
j_gene: TRBJ2-1; v_gene: TRBV3-1/TRBV3-2; CDR3aa: CASSQDRGHSSYNEQFF
j_gene: TRBJ2-6; v_gene: TRBV5-1; CDR3aa: CASSLYQSGGYGANVLTF
j_gene: TRBJ1-2; v_gene: TRBV7-9; CDR3aa: CASSQATGTPGYTF
j_gene: TRBJ2-3; v_gene: TRBV6-4; CDR3aa: CASREHSRFSTDTQYF
j_gene: TRBJ2-7; v_gene: TRBV6-5; CDR3aa: CASSYRQANYEQYF
j_gene: TRBJ2-1; v_gene: TRBV4-2; CDR3aa: CASSPMASGAYNEQFF
j_gene: TRBJ1-1; v_gene: TRBV30; CDR3aa: CAWSGIGRDTEAFF
j_gene: TRBJ1-2; v_gene: TRBV11-2; CDR3aa: CASSRTGEAGYTF
j_gene: TRBJ2-1; v_gene: TRBV5-1; CDR3aa: CASSWKGQGATEQFF
j_gene: TRBJ1-2; v_gene: TRBV5-8; CDR3aa: CASNADGQDYYGYTF
j_gene: TRBJ1-1; v_gene: TRBV27; CDR3aa: CASSFSTGEAFF
j_gene: TRBJ1-2; v_gene: TRBV30; CDR3aa: CAWRQRDRENYGYTF